These T cell receptor beta chains were read from a single sample in a study of T cell responses to AZD1222 COVID-19 vaccine. Data came from immunoSEQ multiplex PCR; TCRdb stores just in-frame clones and leaves some out. Among about 180,000 clones listed, approximately 91% were seen once. The sequences come from peripheral blood, collected on day 0 of AZD1222 vaccination. All receptors come from an adult in good health. CDR3s include the opening cysteine and the closing phenylalanine or tryptophan. D genes are given only for firm matches. Clone size is shown for a subset of rows, as once, few, many or a class of expanded clone.

v_call	clone_size	d_call	j_call	cdr3_aa	cdr3_nt
TRBV27	.	.	TRBJ1-1	CASSTHMNTEAFF	TGTGCCAGCAGTACTCACATGAACACTGAAGCTTTCTTT
TRBV6-5	.	.	TRBJ1-5	CASSYGPGNQPQHF	TGTGCCAGCAGTTATGGCCCGGGAAATCAGCCCCAGCATTTT
TRBV28	once	.	TRBJ1-1	CASSLGSLEAFF	TGTGCCAGCAGTTTAGGGTCCCTTGAAGCTTTCTTT
TRBV6-6	.	.	TRBJ2-1	CASRTDLLDNEQFF	TGTGCCAGCAGGACCGATCTGCTCGACAATGAGCAGTTCTTC
TRBV6-2/TRBV6-3	.	.	TRBJ2-7	CASSYSRPGLSREQYF	TGTGCCAGCAGTTACTCGAGGCCGGGACTTTCACGCGAGCAGTACTTC
TRBV5-1	.	.	TRBJ2-7	CASSLTAVSSYEQYF	TGCGCCAGCAGCCTTACAGCAGTATCTTCCTACGAGCAGTACTTC
TRBV28	.	.	TRBJ1-2	CASSQPGTSSGYGYTF	TGTGCCAGCAGTCAACCCGGGACTTCCTCGGGCTATGGCTACACCTTC
TRBV4-2	.	.	TRBJ1-1	CASSQGGARGTEAFF	TGTGCCAGCAGCCAAGGGGGGGCACGGGGCACTGAAGCTTTCTTT
TRBV2	once	.	TRBJ1-5	CASSESGPNQPQHF	TGTGCCAGCAGTGAATCGGGCCCCAATCAGCCCCAGCATTTT
TRBV6-5	.	TRBD1	TRBJ1-3	CASTPTGPGNTIYF	TGTGCCAGCACCCCGACAGGGCCTGGAAACACCATATATTTT
TRBV5-1	.	.	TRBJ2-2	CASSQDGSNTGELFF	TGCGCCAGCAGCCAGGACGGGAGTAACACCGGGGAGCTGTTTTTT
TRBV7-9	.	.	TRBJ1-6	CASSSQEGALHF	TGTGCCAGCAGCTCCCAAGAAGGAGCCCTCCACTTT
TRBV5-1	few	.	TRBJ1-4	CASSLTSAATNEKLFF	TGCGCCAGCAGCTTGACGTCCGCCGCAACTAATGAAAAACTGTTTTTT
TRBV3-1/TRBV3-2	.	.	TRBJ1-5	CASSLGHSNQPQHF	TGTGCCAGCAGCTTGGGACATAGCAATCAGCCCCAGCATTTT
TRBV30	.	TRBD1	TRBJ1-1	CAWSGGWNTEAFF	TGTGCCTGGTCAGGGGGCTGGAACACTGAAGCTTTCTTT
TRBV19	once	.	TRBJ2-2	CASSIKSGDELTGELFF	TGTGCCAGTAGTATAAAGTCGGGGGATGAGCTCACCGGGGAGCTGTTTTTT
TRBV6-5	.	.	TRBJ1-2	CASSRGDRLGYTF	TGTGCCAGTTCTCGGGGCGATAGACTTGGCTACACCTTC
TRBV7-9	.	.	TRBJ1-5	CASSFSGAGNQPQHF	TGTGCCAGCAGCTTTTCAGGGGCGGGCAATCAGCCCCAGCATTTT
TRBV7-2	.	TRBD2	TRBJ2-3	CASSLVGGGRDTQYF	TGTGCCAGCAGCTTAGTCGGGGGAGGGCGGGATACGCAGTATTTT
TRBV19	.	.	TRBJ1-6	CASSIVSTNSPLHF	TGTGCCAGTAGTATTGTCAGTACTAATTCACCCCTCCACTTT
TRBV5-1	.	.	TRBJ2-7	CASSLGGYEQYF	TGCGCCAGCAGCTTGGGCGGCTACGAGCAGTACTTC
TRBV5-1	.	.	TRBJ1-1	CASSPGGPLNAEAFF	TGCGCCAGCAGCCCCGGGGGGCCGCTTAACGCTGAAGCTTTCTTT
TRBV28	.	.	TRBJ1-1	CASSLLGQGMANTEAFF	TGTGCCAGCAGTTTATTAGGGCAGGGGATGGCGAACACTGAAGCTTTCTTT
TRBV19	once	.	TRBJ2-2	CASSIRAATNTGELFF	TGTGCCAGTAGTATCCGGGCTGCCACGAACACCGGGGAGCTGTTTTTT
TRBV11-2	.	.	TRBJ2-3	CASSARWASTDTQYF	TGTGCCAGCAGCGCTCGATGGGCTAGCACAGATACGCAGTATTTT
TRBV9	.	.	TRBJ2-2	CASSLRRGLEGGELFF	TGTGCCAGCAGCCTACGTAGGGGACTGGAAGGCGGGGAGCTGTTTTTT
TRBV10-2	.	.	TRBJ1-1	CASSPGLLNTEAFF	TGCGCCAGCAGCCCGGGACTGCTGAACACTGAAGCTTTCTTT
TRBV4-2	.	.	TRBJ1-3	CASSQVLGETLSGNTIYF	TGTGCCAGCAGCCAAGTCCTAGGAGAGACCCTCTCTGGAAACACCATATATTTT
TRBV9	.	TRBD2	TRBJ2-1	CASSVAPSGSQNEQFF	TGTGCCAGCAGCGTAGCTCCTAGCGGGAGTCAAAATGAGCAGTTCTTC
TRBV19	.	.	TRBJ2-4	CASSNSRAKNIQYF	TGTGCCAGTAGTAACAGCAGGGCCAAAAACATTCAGTACTTC
TRBV10-3	.	.	TRBJ2-1	CATIDGAGNEQFF	TGTGCCACTATCGACGGGGCCGGTAATGAGCAGTTCTTC
TRBV12-3/TRBV12-4	.	.	TRBJ1-5	CASSFSRQPQHF	TGTGCCAGCAGTTTCTCCCGACAGCCCCAGCATTTT
TRBV19	.	TRBD1	TRBJ1-6	CASSIGDSPSPLHF	TGTGCCAGTAGTATCGGGGACAGCCCTTCACCCCTCCACTTT
TRBV28	once	TRBD1	TRBJ1-5	CASRFMGKDRGTGQPQHF	TGTGCCAGCAGATTCATGGGGAAGGACAGGGGGACGGGGCAGCCCCAGCATTTT
TRBV29-1	once	.	TRBJ2-7	CSVAVASARYEQYF	TGCAGCGTTGCAGTAGCGTCTGCTAGGTACGAGCAGTACTTC
TRBV6-5	.	.	TRBJ1-4	CASSLGSSEKLFF	TGTGCCAGCAGTCTAGGTTCCAGTGAAAAACTGTTTTTT
TRBV14	.	.	TRBJ1-1	CASSQAPLNTEAFF	TGTGCCAGCAGCCAAGCTCCATTGAACACTGAAGCTTTCTTT
TRBV5-1	.	TRBD2	TRBJ2-5	CASSFGLAGGQRGETQYF	TGCGCCAGCAGCTTCGGACTAGCGGGAGGCCAGAGGGGAGAGACCCAGTACTTC
TRBV7-8	.	.	TRBJ2-5	CASSLDGASAYHQETQYF	TGTGCCAGCAGCTTAGATGGGGCTAGCGCTTACCACCAAGAGACCCAGTACTTC
TRBV24-1	.	.	TRBJ2-3	CATSVGTGTDTQYF	TGTGCCACCAGTGTCGGGACTGGCACAGATACGCAGTATTTT
TRBV30	.	.	TRBJ1-2	CAWSVSGVGYGYTF	TGTGCCTGGAGTGTGAGTGGCGTGGGCTATGGCTACACCTTC
TRBV12-5	.	TRBD1	TRBJ1-1	CASGLTGGTEAFF	TGTGCTAGTGGTTTGACAGGGGGCACTGAAGCTTTCTTT
TRBV5-1	once	.	TRBJ1-4	CASSYTGSAEKLFF	TGCGCCAGCAGCTACACAGGGAGCGCAGAAAAACTGTTTTTT
TRBV6-5	once	TRBD2	TRBJ2-2	CASRGLAGATGELFF	TGTGCCAGCAGGGGACTAGCGGGGGCCACCGGGGAGCTGTTTTTT
TRBV6-2/TRBV6-3	.	TRBD1	TRBJ1-6	CASSYSRTGDNSPLHF	TGTGCCAGCAGTTATTCCAGGACAGGAGATAATTCACCCCTCCACTTT
TRBV11-2	.	.	TRBJ1-4	CASSLNVLGLHNEKLFF	TGTGCCAGCAGCTTAAATGTACTGGGACTTCATAATGAAAAACTGTTTTTT
TRBV28	.	TRBD1	TRBJ1-1	CASSLLTGGTLNTEAFF	TGTGCCAGCAGTTTATTGACAGGGGGCACTTTGAACACTGAAGCTTTCTTT
TRBV14	.	TRBD1	TRBJ1-5	CASSQDGTGIGRGNQPQHF	TGTGCCAGCAGCCAAGACGGGACAGGCATTGGAAGAGGGAATCAGCCCCAGCATTTT
TRBV5-1	.	TRBD1	TRBJ1-6	CASSSGGTGTVDSPLHF	TGCGCCAGCAGCTCCGGGGGGACAGGGACGGTTGACTCACCCCTCCACTTT
TRBV5-4	.	.	TRBJ2-5	CASSSAYQETQYF	TGTGCCAGCAGCTCAGCGTACCAAGAGACCCAGTACTTC
TRBV27	.	.	TRBJ2-2	CASSLSVPTGELFF	TGTGCCAGCAGCCTTAGCGTCCCCACCGGGGAGCTGTTTTTT
TRBV19	.	.	TRBJ2-3	CASSSDTILTDTQYF	TGTGCCAGTAGTTCGGACACAATACTCACAGATACGCAGTATTTT
TRBV28	.	TRBD1	TRBJ1-2	CASTLRTGGKDTF	TGTGCCAGCACTCTAAGGACAGGGGGCAAAGACACCTTC
TRBV6-5	.	.	TRBJ2-5	CASSYSSLETQYF	TGTGCCAGCAGTTACTCGAGTTTAGAGACCCAGTACTTC
TRBV5-1	.	.	TRBJ2-5	CASSLSGLETQYF	TGCGCCAGCAGCTTGAGTGGCTTGGAGACCCAGTACTTC
TRBV18	.	.	TRBJ1-2	CASSDIQNYGYTF	TGTGCCAGCTCAGACATTCAGAACTATGGCTACACCTTC
TRBV7-9	.	.	TRBJ1-6	CASSLTGTHSPLHF	TGTGCCAGCAGCTTAACGGGGACGCATTCACCCCTCCACTTT
TRBV2	.	TRBD1	TRBJ2-5	CAIGQGGETQYF	TGTGCCATAGGACAGGGGGGAGAGACCCAGTACTTC
TRBV7-9	.	.	TRBJ2-1	CASSFDRRTNEQFF	TGTGCCAGCAGCTTTGACCGACGTACGAATGAGCAGTTCTTC
TRBV6-2/TRBV6-3	.	.	TRBJ2-2	CASSPQGGGANTGELFF	TGTGCCAGCAGCCCTCAGGGAGGGGGAGCGAACACCGGGGAGCTGTTTTTT